A single sample is the source of the 13 T cell receptor beta chains below, sequenced in a study of T cell therapy after organ transplantation. These receptors have no known antigen. As to time point: 20-29 weeks after completion of therapy. Libraries were prepared by immunoSEQ multiplex PCR; TCRdb keeps only in-frame clonotypes and omits some of them. The repertoire includes 15,000 to 20,000 clones, approximately 85% of them detected once, and around a third sits in the top ten. Source: CD8+ T cells from blood, taken after autologous CMV-specific T cell therapy. The receptors were sampled from a human patient who had received a solid organ transplant and had CMV disease. Some T cells may be supplied by the graft donor.

Remarks on this clone: The junction departs from germline at one end; a sequencing error may be responsible. Other DNA sequences in this sample translate to the same CDR3. The J gene is TRBJ2-1, the V gene TRBV29-1, with TRBD2 matching 8 bases. From germline, CDR1 is SQVTM and CDR2 ANQGSEA. The CDR3 runs to 13 residues. The CDR3: CSVPGGGYNEQFF. DNA for the CDR3: TGCAGCGTCCCCGGGGGGGGATACAATGAACAGTTCTTC.

The chain joins TRBV15 to TRBJ2-4, with 7 nucleotides matching TRBD1. With 1 base clipped from V and 9 bases from J, the junction kept 6 bases outside the gene matches. The CDR3 spans 14 residues. Per germline, CDR1 LNHNV and CDR2 YYDKDF (reference sequence). For the CDR3, the DNA is TGTGCCACCAGCAGAGGAGACAGGGATGGCATTCAGTACTTC. The encoded protein is CATSRGDRDGIQYF.

The chain employs TRBV10-3 and TRBJ2-3; D gene ambiguous. The CDR3 covers 16 residues. V was clipped by 0 bases and J by 0 bases, with 10 bases between them. Looked up from germline, CDR1 is ENHRY and CDR2 is SYGVKD. DNA of the CDR3: TGTGCCATCAGTGAGTCGACTCTTCCTAGCACAGATACGCAGTATTTT. It codes for CAISESTLPSTDTQYF.

CDR3 coding DNA: TGTGCCAGCAAGGGGGGCGGGAACACTGAAGCTTTCTTT. This gives the protein CASKGGGNTEAFF. This chain joins TRBV7-9 and TRBJ1-1, with D tentatively TRBD1 (6 bases). The CDR3 is 13 residues long. Per germline, CDR1 SEHNR and CDR2 FQNEAQ (reference sequence). With 7 bases removed from V and 1 base from J, the gap between germline ends came to 10 bases.

J is TRBJ2-2 and V is TRBV7-6; 9 bases agree with TRBD1. CDR1 SGHVS and CDR2 FNYEAQ come from the germline V gene. The length of the CDR3 is 18 residues. The J segment lost 3 bases and the V segment lost 5 bases, leaving 13 bases of the junction unmatched. CDR3 DNA sequence: TGTGCCAGCAGCCCTATTTCCGGGACAGGGAGTGACACCGGGGAGCTGTTTTTT. Translating gives CASSPISGTGSDTGELFF.

The chain recombines TRBV30 with TRBJ1-2; D call uncertain. CDR1 GTSNPN and CDR2 SVGIG come from the germline V gene (reference sequence). The CDR3 consists of 15 residues. Deletions cut 0 bases from V and 3 bases from J, with 14 bases between. The CDR3 sequence is CAWSVGPGTYYGYTF. CDR3 nucleotides: TGTGCCTGGAGTGTTGGGCCCGGAACCTACTATGGCTACACCTTC.

The V gene is TRBV7-9, the J gene TRBJ2-2; perhaps D is TRBD1 or TRBD2 (5 bases each). Per the germline V gene, CDR1 is SEHNR and CDR2 is FQNEAQ (reference sequence). The V and J ends lost 3 bases and 6 bases respectively, with 14 bases between them. This CDR3 contains 15 residues. The DNA for the CDR3 is TGTGCCAGCAGCTTTGAGAGGGGTTTGGCCGGGGAGCTGTTTTTT. Amino acid sequence: CASSFERGLAGELFF.

CDR3 bases: TGTGCCTGGAGTGAATACTTACCGCAGGGGATTGCATCGGATGCAACTAATGAAAAACTGTTTTTT. Translated, it gives CAWSEYLPQGIASDATNEKLFF. V is TRBV30 and J is TRBJ1-4; perhaps TRBD1 as D (6 bases). With 1 base removed from V and 0 bases from J, the gap between germline ends came to 30 bases. The CDR3 extends over 22 amino acids. Germline V gives CDR1 GTSNPN, CDR2 SVGIG (reference sequence).

The J gene is TRBJ2-7, the V gene TRBV5-4; 7 bases are shared with TRBD1. The CDR3 loop spans 12 amino acids. Trimming took 4 bases from V and 6 from J; bases not matched to a gene: 4. Germline V gene data show CDR1 as SGHNT and CDR2 as YYREEE (reference sequence). The CDR3 reads CASSAGTAEQYF. CDR3 DNA: TGTGCCAGCAGCGCTGGGACAGCCGAGCAGTACTTC.

The V call is TRBV4-3, the J call TRBJ1-1; no clear D. V gave up 0 bases and J gave up 0 bases, with 11 bases separating them. The CDR3 sequence is 16 residues long. CDR1 is LGHNA and CDR2 is YSLEER in the germline V gene. The CDR3 region has the DNA TGCGCCAGCAGCCAAGAGTCAGTTGTCATGAACACTGAAGCTTTCTTT. It is translated as CASSQESVVMNTEAFF.

Here the CDR3 reads CASSIMPTAEQYF. The CDR3 DNA sequence: TGTGCCAGTAGTATTATGCCGACCGCGGAGCAGTACTTC. This rearrangement joins TRBV19 to TRBJ2-7; the D is unclear. This CDR3 comprises 13 residues. V was trimmed by 3 bases and J by 7 bases, leaving 13 bases between them. Germline V CDR1 and CDR2: LNHDA, SQIVND (reference sequence).

This sequence joins TRBV2 and TRBJ1-3; no clear D. CDR3 size: 15 residues. Trimming shortened V by 3 bases and J by 0 bases, and 9 bases separated the two germline ends. The germline V gene has CDR1 SNHLY and CDR2 FYNNEI. The CDR3 DNA reads TGTGCCAGCAGTGAGACGGCGAGCTCTGGAAACACCATATATTTT. This codes for CASSETASSGNTIYF.

This clone appeared once. V is TRBV11-2 and J is TRBJ2-3; perhaps TRBD2 as D (6 bases). CDR1 SGHAT and CDR2 FQNNGV come from the germline V gene. The CDR3 runs to 13 residues. Trimming cost V 5 bases and J 4 bases, with 10 bases left between them. This CDR3 reads CASSGEVADTQYF. The CDR3 DNA follows: TGTGCCAGCAGCGGGGAGGTGGCAGATACGCAGTATTTT.